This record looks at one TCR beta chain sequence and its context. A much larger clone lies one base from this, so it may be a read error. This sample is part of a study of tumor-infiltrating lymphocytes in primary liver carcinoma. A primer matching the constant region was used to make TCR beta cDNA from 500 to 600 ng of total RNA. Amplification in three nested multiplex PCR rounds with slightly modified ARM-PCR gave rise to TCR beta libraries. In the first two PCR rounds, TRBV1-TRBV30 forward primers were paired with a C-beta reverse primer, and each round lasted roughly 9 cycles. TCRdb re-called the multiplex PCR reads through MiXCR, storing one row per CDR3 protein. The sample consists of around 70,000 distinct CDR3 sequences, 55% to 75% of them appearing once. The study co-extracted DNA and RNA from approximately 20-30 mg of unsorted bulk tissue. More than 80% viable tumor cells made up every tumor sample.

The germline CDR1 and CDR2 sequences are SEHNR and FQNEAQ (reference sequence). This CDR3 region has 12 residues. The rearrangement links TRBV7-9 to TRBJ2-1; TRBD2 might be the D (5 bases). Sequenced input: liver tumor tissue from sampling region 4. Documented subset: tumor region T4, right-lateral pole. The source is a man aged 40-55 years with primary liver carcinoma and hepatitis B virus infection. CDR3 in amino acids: CASNLAFNEQFF. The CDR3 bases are TGTGCCAGCAACTTAGCGTTTAATGAGCAGTTCTTC.